The T cell receptor beta chain under discussion was sequenced for a study of blood T cells in healthy people across ages. Note on this clonotype: The antigen remains unidentified.

It was with a sample-barcoded 5' primer and a J-beta primer mix that a second PCR of roughly 6 to 12 cycles was run. Template switching added a 12-random-nucleotide identifier to every cDNA molecule. Via MiXCR, TCRdb re-called the 5' RACE reads, giving one row per CDR3 protein. The table includes roughly 1,500,000 distinct CDR3 sequences, 42% detected once. Every sample had a minimum of 6.5 million PBMCs isolated. V was shortened by 8 bases and J by 6 bases, with 10 bases between the two germline ends. There are 11 residues in the CDR3. Germline loops: CDR1 LNHNV, CDR2 YYDKDF (reference sequence). Study results and limitations: The long-lived group displayed more naive CD4+ cells, plus higher diversity, than the aged donors did.

Sample: blood. The chain links TRBV15 to TRBJ1-2; the D is unclear. This TCR derives from a woman under 30 in good health. CDR3 in amino acids: CATGSSHGYTF. The CDR3 nucleotides are TGTGCCACCGGGTCGTCACATGGCTACACCTTC.